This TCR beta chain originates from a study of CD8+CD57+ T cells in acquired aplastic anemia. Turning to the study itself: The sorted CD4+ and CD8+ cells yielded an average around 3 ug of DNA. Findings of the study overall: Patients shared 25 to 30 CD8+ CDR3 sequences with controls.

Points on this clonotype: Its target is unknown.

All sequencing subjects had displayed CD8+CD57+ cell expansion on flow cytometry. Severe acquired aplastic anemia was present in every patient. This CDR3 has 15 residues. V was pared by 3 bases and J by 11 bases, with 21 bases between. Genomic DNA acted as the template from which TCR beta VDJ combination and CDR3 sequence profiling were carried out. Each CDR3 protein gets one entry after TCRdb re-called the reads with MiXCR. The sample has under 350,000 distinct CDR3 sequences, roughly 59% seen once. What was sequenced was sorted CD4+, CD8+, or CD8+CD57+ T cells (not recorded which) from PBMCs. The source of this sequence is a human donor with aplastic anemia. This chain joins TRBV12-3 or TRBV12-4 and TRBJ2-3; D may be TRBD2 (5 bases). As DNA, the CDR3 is TGTGCCAGCAGTTTGCCCTCGGGGTGGTCCAATGAGCAGTATTTT. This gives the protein CASSLPSGWSNEQYF.